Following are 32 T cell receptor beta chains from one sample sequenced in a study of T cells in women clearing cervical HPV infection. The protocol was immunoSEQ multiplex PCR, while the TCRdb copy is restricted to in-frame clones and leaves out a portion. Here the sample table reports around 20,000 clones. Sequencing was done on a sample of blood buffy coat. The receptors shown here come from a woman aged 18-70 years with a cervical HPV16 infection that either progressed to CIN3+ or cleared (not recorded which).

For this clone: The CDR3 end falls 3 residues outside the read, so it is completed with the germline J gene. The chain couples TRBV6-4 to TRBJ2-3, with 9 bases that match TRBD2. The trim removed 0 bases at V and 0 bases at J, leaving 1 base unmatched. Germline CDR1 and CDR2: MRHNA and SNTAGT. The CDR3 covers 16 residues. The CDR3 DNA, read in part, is TGTGCCAGCAGTGACTCTGCGGGGGGGAGCACAGATACG. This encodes CASSDSAGGSTDT. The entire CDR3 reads CASSDSAGGSTDTQYF.

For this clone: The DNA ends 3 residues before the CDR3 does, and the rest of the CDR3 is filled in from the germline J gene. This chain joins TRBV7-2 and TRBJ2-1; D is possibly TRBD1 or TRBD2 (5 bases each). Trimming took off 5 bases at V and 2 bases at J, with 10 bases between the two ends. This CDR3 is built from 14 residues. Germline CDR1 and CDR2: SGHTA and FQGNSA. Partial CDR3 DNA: TGTGCCAGCAGCCGCCGAGGGGCCTACAATGAG. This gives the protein CASSRRGAYNE. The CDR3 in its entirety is CASSRRGAYNEQFF.

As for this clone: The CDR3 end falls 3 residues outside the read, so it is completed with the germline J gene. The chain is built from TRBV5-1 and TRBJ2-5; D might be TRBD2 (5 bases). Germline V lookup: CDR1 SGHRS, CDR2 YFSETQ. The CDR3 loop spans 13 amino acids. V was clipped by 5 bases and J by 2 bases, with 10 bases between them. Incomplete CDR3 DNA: TGCGCCAGCAGACCCGGGGAGCAAGAGACC. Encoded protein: CASRPGEQET. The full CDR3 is CASRPGEQETQYF.

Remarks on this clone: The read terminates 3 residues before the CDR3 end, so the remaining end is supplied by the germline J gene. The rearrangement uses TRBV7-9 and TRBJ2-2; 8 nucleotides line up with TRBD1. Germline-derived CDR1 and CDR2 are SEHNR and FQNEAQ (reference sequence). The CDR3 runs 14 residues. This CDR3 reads CASTQGATNEKLFF. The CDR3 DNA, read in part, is TGTGCCAGCACCCAGGGGGCTACTAATGAAAAG.

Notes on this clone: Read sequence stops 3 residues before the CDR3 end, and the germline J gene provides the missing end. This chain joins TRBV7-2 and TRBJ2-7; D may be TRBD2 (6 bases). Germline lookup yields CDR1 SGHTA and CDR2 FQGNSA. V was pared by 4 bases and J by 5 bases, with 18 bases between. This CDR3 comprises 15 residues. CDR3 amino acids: CASSSRGSWANEQYF. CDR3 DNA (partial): TGTGCCAGCAGCTCACGGGGGAGCTGGGCGAACGAG. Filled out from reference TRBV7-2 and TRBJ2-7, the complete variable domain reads GAGVSQSPSNKVTEKGKDVELRCDPISGHTALYWYRQSLGQGLEFLIYFQGNSAPDKSGLPSDRFSAERTGGSVSTLTIQRTQQEDSAVYLCASSSRGSWANEQYFGPGTRLTVT.

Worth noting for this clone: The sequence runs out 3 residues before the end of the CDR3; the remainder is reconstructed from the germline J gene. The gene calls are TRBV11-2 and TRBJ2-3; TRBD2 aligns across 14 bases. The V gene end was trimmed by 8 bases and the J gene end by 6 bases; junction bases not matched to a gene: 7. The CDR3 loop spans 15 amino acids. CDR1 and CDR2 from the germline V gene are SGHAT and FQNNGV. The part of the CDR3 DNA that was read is TGTGCCAGCGGGCGGGGACTAGCGGGGGCCGATACG. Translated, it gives CASGRGLAGADT. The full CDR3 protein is CASGRGLAGADTQYF.

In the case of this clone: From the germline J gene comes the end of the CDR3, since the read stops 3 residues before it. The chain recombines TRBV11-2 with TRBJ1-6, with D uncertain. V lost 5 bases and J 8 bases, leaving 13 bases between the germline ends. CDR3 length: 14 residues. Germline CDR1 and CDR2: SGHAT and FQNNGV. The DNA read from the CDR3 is TGTGCCAGCAGCCAGCGGCTCTCCGATTCACCC. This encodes CASSQRLSDSP. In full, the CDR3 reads CASSQRLSDSPLHF.

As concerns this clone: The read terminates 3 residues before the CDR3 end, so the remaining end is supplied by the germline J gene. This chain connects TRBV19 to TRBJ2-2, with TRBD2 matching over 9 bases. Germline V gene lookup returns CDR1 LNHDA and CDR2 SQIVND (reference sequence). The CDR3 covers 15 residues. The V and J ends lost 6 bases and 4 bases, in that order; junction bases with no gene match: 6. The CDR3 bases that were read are TGTGCCAGTAGCCAGCTAGCGGGGAGCACCGGGGAG. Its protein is CASSQLAGSTGE. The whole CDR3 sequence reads CASSQLAGSTGELFF.

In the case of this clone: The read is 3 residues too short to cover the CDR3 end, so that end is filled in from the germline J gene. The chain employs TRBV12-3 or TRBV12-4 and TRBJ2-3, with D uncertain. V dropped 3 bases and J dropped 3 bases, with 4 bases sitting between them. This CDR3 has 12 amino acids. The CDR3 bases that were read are TGTGCCAGCAGTTTCAGGACAGATACG. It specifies CASSFRTDT. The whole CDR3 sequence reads CASSFRTDTQYF.

CDR3 DNA, as far as it was read: TGCAGTGCACCCTCAGCCGCCGGGGTTGGAGGGACTGAA. The encoded protein is CSAPSAAGVGGTE. The complete CDR3 reads CSAPSAAGVGGTEAFF. The gene calls are TRBV20-1 and TRBJ1-1; D is ambiguous. The CDR3 extends 3 residues past the end of the read, so its final part is completed from the germline J gene. Germline V gene sequence: CDR1 DFQATT, CDR2 SNEGSKA (reference sequence). V was pared by 6 bases and J by 5 bases, with 25 bases between. CDR3 length: 16 amino acids.

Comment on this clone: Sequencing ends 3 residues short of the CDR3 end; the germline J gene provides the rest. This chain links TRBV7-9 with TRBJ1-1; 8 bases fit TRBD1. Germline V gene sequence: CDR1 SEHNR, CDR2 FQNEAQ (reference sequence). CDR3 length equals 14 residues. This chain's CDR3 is CASTDRANQETAFF. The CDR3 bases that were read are TGTGCCAGCACGGACAGGGCCAACCAAGAGACC.

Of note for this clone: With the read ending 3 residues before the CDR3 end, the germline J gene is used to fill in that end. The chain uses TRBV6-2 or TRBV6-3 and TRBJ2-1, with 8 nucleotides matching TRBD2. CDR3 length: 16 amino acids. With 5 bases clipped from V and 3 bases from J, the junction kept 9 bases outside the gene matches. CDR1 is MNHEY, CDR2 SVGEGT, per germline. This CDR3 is CASSLLAEGYYNEQFF. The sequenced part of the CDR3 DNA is TGTGCCAGCAGTCTACTAGCGGAGGGTTACTACAATGAG.

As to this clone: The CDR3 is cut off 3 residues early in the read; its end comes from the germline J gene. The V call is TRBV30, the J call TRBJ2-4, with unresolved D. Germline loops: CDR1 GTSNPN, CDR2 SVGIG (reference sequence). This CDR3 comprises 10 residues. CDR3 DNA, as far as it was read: TGTGCCTGCAAGAACTATGGT. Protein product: CACKNYG. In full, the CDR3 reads CACKNYGQYF.

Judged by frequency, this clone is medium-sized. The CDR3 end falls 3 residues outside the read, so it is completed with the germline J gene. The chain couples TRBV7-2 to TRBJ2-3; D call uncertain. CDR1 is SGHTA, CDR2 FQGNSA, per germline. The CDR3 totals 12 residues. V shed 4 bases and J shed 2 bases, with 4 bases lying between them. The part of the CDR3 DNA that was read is TGTGCCAGCAGCTCAAACACAGATACG. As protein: CASSSNTDT. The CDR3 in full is CASSSNTDTQYF. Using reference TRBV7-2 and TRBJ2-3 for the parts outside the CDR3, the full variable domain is GAGVSQSPSNKVTEKGKDVELRCDPISGHTALYWYRQSLGQGLEFLIYFQGNSAPDKSGLPSDRFSAERTGGSVSTLTIQRTQQEDSAVYLCASSSNTDTQYFGPGTRLTVL.

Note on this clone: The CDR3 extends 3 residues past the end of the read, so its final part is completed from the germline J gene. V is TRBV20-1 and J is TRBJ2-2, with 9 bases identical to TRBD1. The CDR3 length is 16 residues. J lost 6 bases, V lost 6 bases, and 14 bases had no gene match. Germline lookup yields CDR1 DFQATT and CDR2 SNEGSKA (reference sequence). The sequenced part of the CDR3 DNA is TGCAGTGCGCCCGGGATGAAGGACAGGGGCGCCGGGGAG. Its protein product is CSAPGMKDRGAGE. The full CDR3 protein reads CSAPGMKDRGAGELFF.

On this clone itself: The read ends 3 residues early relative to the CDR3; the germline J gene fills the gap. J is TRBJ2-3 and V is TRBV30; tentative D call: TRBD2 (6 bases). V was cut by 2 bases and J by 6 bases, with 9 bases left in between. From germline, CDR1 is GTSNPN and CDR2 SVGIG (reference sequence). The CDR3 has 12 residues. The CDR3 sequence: CAWSPRGDTQYF. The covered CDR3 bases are TGTGCCTGGAGTCCCCGGGGGGATACG.

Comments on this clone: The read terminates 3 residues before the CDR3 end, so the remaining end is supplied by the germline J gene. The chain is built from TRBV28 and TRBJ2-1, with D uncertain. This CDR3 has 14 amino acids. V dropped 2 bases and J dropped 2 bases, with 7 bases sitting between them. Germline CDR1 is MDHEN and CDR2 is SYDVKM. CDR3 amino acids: CASSLLRTYNEQFF. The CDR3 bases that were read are TGTGCCAGCAGTTTACTGCGGACCTACAATGAG.

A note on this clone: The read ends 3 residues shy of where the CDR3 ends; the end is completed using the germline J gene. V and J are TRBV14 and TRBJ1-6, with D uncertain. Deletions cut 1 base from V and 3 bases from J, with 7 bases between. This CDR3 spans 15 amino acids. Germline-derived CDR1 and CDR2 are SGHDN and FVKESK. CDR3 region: CASSQGQIYNSPLHF. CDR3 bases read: TGTGCCAGCAGCCAAGGGCAGATCTATAATTCACCC.

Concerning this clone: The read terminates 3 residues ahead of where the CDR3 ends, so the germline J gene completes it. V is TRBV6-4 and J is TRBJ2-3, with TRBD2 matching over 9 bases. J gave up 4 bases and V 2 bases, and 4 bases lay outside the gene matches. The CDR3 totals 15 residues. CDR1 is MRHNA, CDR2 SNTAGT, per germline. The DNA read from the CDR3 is TGTGCCAGCAGTGACCGCGGGGGGGCGGCAGATACG. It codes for CASSDRGGAADT. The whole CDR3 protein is CASSDRGGAADTQYF.

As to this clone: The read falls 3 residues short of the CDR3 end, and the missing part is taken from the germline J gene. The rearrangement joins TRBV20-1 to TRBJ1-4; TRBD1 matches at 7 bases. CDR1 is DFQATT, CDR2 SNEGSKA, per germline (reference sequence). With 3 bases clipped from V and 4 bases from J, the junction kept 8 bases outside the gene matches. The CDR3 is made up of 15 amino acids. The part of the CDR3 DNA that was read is TGCAGTGCTAGGCCCCGACAGGGCGGTAATGAAAAA. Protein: CSARPRQGGNEK. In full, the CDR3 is CSARPRQGGNEKLFF.

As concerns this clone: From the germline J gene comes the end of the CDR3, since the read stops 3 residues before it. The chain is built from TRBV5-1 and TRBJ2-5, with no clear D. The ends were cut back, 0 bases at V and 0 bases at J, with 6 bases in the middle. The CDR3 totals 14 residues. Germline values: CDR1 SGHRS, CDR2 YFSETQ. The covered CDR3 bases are TGCGCCAGCAGCTTGGGTACAGACCAAGAGACC. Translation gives CASSLGTDQET. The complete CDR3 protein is CASSLGTDQETQYF.

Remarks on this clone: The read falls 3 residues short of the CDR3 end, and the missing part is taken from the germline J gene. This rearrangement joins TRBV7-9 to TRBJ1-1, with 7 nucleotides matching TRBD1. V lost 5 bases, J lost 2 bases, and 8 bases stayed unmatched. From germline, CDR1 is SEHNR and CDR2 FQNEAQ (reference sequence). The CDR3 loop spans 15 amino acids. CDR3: CASSTAGTANTEAFF. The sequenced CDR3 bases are TGTGCCAGCAGCACCGCCGGGACAGCTAACACTGAA.

CDR3 amino acids: CASARDNTDTQYF. CDR3 bases read: TGTGCCAGCGCCAGGGACAACACAGATACG. The V and J genes are TRBV6-2 or TRBV6-3 and TRBJ2-3, with D possibly TRBD1 on 6 matching bases. The CDR3 end lies 3 residues beyond the end of the read and is filled in from the germline J gene. V gave up 8 bases and J gave up 2 bases, with 11 bases separating them. The germline V gene encodes CDR1 MNHEY and CDR2 SVGEGT. This CDR3 has 13 amino acids.

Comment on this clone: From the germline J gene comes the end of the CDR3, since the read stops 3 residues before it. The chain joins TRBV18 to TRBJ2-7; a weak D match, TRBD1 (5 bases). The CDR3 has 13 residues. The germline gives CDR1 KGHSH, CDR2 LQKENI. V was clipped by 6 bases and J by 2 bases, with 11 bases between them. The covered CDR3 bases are TGTGCCAGCTCGCCAGGGCCGGCCTACGAG. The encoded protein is CASSPGPAYE. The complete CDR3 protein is CASSPGPAYEQYF.

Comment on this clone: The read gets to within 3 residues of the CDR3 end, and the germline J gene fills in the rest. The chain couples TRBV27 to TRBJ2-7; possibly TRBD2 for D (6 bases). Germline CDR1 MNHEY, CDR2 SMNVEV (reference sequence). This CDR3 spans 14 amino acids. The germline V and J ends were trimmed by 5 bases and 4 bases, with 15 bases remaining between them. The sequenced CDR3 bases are TGTGCCAGCAGTCCATCGACTAGACCGTACGAG. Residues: CASSPSTRPYE. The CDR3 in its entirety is CASSPSTRPYEQYF.

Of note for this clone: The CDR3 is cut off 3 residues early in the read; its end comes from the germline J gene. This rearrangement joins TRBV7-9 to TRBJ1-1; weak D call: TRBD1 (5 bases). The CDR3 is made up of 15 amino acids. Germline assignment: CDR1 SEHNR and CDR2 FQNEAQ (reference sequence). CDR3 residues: CASSSTGGIQETAFF. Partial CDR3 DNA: TGTGCCAGCAGCTCCACGGGGGGGATTCAAGAGACA.

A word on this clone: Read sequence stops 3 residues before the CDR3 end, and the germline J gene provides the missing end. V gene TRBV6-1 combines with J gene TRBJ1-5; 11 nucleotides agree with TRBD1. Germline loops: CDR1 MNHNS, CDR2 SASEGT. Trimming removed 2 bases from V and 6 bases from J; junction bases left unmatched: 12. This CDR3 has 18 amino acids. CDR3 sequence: CASSELGQGVPLRQPQHF. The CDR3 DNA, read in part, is TGTGCCAGCAGTGAACTGGGACAGGGGGTTCCTCTCCGTCAGCCC.

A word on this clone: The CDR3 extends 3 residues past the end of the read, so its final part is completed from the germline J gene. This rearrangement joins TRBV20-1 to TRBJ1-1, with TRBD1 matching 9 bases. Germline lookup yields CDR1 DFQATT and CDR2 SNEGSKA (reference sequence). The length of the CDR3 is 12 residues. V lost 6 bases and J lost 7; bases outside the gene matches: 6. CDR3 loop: CSARRTGVEAFF. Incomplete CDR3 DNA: TGCAGTGCGCGTAGGACAGGGGTTGAA.

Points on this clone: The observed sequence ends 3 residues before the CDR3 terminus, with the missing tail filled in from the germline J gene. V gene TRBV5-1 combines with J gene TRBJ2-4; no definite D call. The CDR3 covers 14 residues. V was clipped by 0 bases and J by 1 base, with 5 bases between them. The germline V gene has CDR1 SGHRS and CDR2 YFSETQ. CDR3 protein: CASSLEGAKNIQYF. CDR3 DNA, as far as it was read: TGCGCCAGCAGCTTGGAAGGTGCCAAAAACATT.

The part of the CDR3 DNA that was read is TGTGCCAGCAGCTTAGGTGGGGGCAAGAACTATGGC. It codes for CASSLGGGKNYG. The entire CDR3 protein reads CASSLGGGKNYGYTF. The chain employs TRBV7-9 and TRBJ1-2; possibly TRBD1 for D (6 bases). The read ends 3 residues before the CDR3 terminus; that terminus is restored from the germline J gene. CDR3 length: 15 amino acids. Per the germline V gene, CDR1 is SEHNR and CDR2 is FQNEAQ (reference sequence). V lost 1 base and J 2 bases, leaving 11 bases between the germline ends. Full variable domain (missing parts from reference TRBV7-9 and TRBJ1-2): DTGVSQNPRHKITKRGQNVTFRCDPISEHNRLYWYRQTLGQGPEFLTYFQNEAQLEKSRLLSDRFSAERPKGSFSTLEIQRTEQGDSAMYLCASSLGGGKNYGYTFGSGTRLTVV.

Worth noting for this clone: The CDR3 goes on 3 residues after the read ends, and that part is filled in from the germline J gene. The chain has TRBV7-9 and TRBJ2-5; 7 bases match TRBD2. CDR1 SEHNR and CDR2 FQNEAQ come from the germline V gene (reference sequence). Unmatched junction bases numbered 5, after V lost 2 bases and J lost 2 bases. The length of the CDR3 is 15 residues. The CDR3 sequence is CASSLYGGKQETQYF. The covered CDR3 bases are TGTGCCAGCAGCTTATACGGGGGGAAACAAGAGACC.

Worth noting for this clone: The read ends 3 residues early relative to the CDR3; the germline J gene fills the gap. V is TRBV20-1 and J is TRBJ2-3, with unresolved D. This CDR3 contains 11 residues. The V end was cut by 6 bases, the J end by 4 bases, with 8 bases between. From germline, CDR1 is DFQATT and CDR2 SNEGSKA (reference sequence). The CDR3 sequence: CSASEADTQYF. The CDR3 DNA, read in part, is TGCAGTGCATCAGAGGCAGATACG.